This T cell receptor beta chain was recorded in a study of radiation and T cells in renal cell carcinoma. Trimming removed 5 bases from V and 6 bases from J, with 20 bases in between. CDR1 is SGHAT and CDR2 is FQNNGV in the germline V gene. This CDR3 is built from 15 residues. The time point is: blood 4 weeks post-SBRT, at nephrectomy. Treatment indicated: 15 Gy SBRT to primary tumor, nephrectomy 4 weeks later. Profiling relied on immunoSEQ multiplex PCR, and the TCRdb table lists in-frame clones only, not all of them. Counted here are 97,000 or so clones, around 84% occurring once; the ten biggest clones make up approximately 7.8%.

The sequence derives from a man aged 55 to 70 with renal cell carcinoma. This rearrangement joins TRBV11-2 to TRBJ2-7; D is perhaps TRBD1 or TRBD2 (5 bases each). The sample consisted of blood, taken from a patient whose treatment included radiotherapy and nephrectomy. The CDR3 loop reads CASSDSGTEASEQYF. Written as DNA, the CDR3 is TGTGCCAGCAGCGACTCGGGGACCGAGGCCTCCGAGCAGTACTTC.